This TCR beta chain was profiled in a study of T cells in Graves' hyperthyroidism and ophthalmopathy. TCR beta CDR3 regions were amplified from RNA transcripts. A set of HTBI primers served as the primers for a first-round RT-PCR of the TCR CDR3. TCRdb re-analysed the multiplex PCR reads in MiXCR, keeping a single row per CDR3 protein. The sample has about 400,000 distinct CDR3 sequences; 15% to 18% are singletons. Notes on the study in general: Patients with ophthalmopathy were separated from those with stable hyperthyroidism by a 13 V-J model.

This clonotype was counted at least ten times. Its target is unknown. With 5 bases clipped from V and 2 bases from J, the junction kept 9 bases outside the gene matches. The CDR3 length is 17 residues. Germline CDR1 LNHNV, CDR2 YYDKDF (reference sequence). The sequenced sample was blood. The TCR was taken from a woman aged 18-35 years with Graves' hyperthyroidism. The rearrangement links TRBV15 to TRBJ2-5, with TRBD2 matching 12 bases. The CDR3 coding sequence is TGTGCCACCAGCCCAGGACTAGCGGGGCGACGGCAAGAGACCCAGTACTTC. Residues: CATSPGLAGRRQETQYF.